This TCR beta chain stems from a study of blood T cell repertoires in COVID-19. Profiling relied on immunoSEQ multiplex PCR, and the TCRdb table lists in-frame clones only, not all of them. The sample has about 300,000 clones, roughly 84% seen once. Germline V CDR1 and CDR2: SQVTM, ANQGSEA. The CDR3 runs 14 residues. V was clipped by 7 bases and J by 4 bases; unmatched bases: 12. V usage is TRBV29-1 and J usage is TRBJ1-1; 7 bases align to TRBD1. The clonotype originates from a human donor with COVID-19, enrolled during active disease. The donor label of this sample is uncertain. What was sequenced was peripheral blood. CDR3 nucleotide sequence: TGCAGCGGGGAGAACAGGGGTTTGGCCACTGAAGCTTTCTTT. Its protein product is CSGENRGLATEAFF.